The TCR beta chain described here comes from a study of cytomegalovirus exposure and HLA in healthy donors. The CDR3 totals 14 residues. Primers included in the PCR were 60 Vbeta and 13 Jbeta primers. The table came from immunoSEQ multiplex PCR; TCRdb's copy has only in-frame clones and leaves some out. The repertoire holds approximately 140,000 clones, with just under 65% as singletons. Sequencing input: PBMCs. The receptor was derived from a woman aged 60 to 75 in good health and CMV-seropositive. This chain uses TRBV21-1 with TRBJ2-2; TRBD1 is the table's D call and was not checked against the DNA. TRBV21-1 is a known pseudogene. The CDR3 bases are TGTGCCAAGCTTACAGGCAGGGCCGCCGGGGAGCTGTTTTTT. Its protein is CAKLTGRAAGELFF.